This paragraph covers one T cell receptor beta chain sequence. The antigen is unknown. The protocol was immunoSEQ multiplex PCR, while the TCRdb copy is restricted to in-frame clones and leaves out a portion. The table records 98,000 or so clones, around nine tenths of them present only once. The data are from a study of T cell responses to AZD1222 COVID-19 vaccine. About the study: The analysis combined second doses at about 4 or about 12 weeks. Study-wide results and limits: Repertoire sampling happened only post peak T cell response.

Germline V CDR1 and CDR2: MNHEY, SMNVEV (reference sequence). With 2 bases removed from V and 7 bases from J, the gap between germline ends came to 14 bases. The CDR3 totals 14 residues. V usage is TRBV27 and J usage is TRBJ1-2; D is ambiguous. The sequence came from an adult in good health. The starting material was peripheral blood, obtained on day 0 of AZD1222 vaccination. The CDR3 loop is CASSLQAGKFGYTF. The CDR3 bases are TGTGCCAGCAGTTTACAGGCAGGCAAGTTTGGCTACACCTTC.